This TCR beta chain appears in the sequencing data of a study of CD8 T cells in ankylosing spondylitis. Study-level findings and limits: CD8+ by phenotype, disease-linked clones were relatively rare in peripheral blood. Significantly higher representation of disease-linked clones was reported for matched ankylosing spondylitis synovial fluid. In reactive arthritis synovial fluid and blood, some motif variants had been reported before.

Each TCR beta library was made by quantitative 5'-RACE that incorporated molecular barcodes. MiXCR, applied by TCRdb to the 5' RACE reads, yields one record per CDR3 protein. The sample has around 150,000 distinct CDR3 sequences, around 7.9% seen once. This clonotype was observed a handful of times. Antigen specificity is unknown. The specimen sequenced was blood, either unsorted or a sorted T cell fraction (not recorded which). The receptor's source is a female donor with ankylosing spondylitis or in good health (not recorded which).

CDR3 nucleotide sequence: TGTGCCAGCAGCCCCTCTAGCGGGGGTGGGAACGAGCAGTACTTC. Translating it yields CASSPSSGGGNEQYF. The chain combines TRBV7-3 with TRBJ2-7, with 10 bases that match TRBD2. Per germline, CDR1 SGHTA and CDR2 FQGTGA. V shed 5 bases and J 5 bases; nucleotides not matched to a gene: 9. The CDR3 extends over 15 amino acids.